The clone carrying this TCR beta chain was found many times. What it recognizes is unknown. This sample stems from a study of CD8+CD57+ T cells in acquired aplastic anemia. Study-wide context: The average for DNA from sorted CD4+ and CD8+ cells was roughly 3 ug. Study-level results: In common between the patients and the controls were around 29 CD8+ CDR3 sequences. Patient and control CD8+ Simpson's diversity was not significantly different.

Genomic DNA constituted the template upon which TCR beta VDJ and CDR3 profiling was performed. TCRdb itself ran the reads through MiXCR, one entry per CDR3 protein. The table lists tens of thousands of distinct CDR3 sequences, roughly 69% of them singletons. Flow cytometry had shown expanded CD8+CD57+ cells in the patients chosen for sequencing. Each patient had severe acquired aplastic anemia. Input material: sorted CD4+, CD8+, or CD8+CD57+ T cells (not recorded which) from PBMCs. The receptor's source is a human donor with aplastic anemia.

CDR3 nucleotides: TGTGCCAGCAGCGTAGGTGGGGCGGCTGGAAACACCATATATTTT. Protein sequence: CASSVGGAAGNTIYF. The chain employs TRBV9 and TRBJ1-3, with a possible D match to TRBD1 (5 bases). V shed 0 bases and J shed 2 bases, with 9 bases lying between them. The germline V gene has CDR1 SGDLS and CDR2 YYNGEE. This CDR3 has 15 amino acids.